Here is one TCR beta chain with its context. Clones were read by immunoSEQ multiplex PCR, and TCRdb kept only the in-frame ones, dropping some. The sample yields more than 50,000 clones, around nine tenths seen once. This specimen comes from a study of blood T cell repertoires in COVID-19. The clonotype was recovered from a woman aged 40 to 49 with active COVID-19. Sequenced: peripheral blood.

The CDR3 sequence: CASSSPGTVTNYGYTF. CDR3 nucleotide sequence: TGTGCCAGCAGCTCGCCCGGGACAGTTACTAACTATGGCTACACCTTC. The chain employs TRBV11-2 and TRBJ1-2, with 7 bases that match TRBD1. The J segment lost 0 bases and the V segment lost 4 bases, leaving 8 bases of the junction unmatched. The CDR3 runs to 16 residues. Germline V gives CDR1 SGHAT, CDR2 FQNNGV.